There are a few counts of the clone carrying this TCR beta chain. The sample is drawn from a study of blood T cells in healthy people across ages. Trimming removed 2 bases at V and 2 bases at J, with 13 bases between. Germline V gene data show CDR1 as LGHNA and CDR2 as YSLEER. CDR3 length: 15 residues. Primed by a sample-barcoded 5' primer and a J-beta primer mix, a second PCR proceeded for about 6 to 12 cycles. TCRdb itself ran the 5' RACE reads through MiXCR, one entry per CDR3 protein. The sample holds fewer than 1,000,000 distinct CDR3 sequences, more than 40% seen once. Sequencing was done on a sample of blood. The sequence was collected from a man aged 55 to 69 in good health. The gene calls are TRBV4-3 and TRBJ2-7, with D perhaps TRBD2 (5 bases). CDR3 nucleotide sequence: TGCGCCAGCAGCCAACGGTCCAGAGGGCCCTACGAGCAGTACTTC. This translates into CASSQRSRGPYEQYF.